Presented here are 22 T cell receptor beta chains from one specimen sequenced in a study of T cell responses to AZD1222 COVID-19 vaccine. The assay was immunoSEQ multiplex PCR, and TCRdb's table has in-frame clones only and misses some. The profile shows around 160,000 clones, about 92% of them singletons. Sample: peripheral blood, taken on day 0 of AZD1222 vaccination. These receptors originate from an adult in good health.

The table lists this clone with a count of one. This rearrangement joins TRBV2 to TRBJ1-3; the D gene is possibly TRBD1 (6 bases). The CDR3 consists of 15 residues. Trimming cost V 7 bases and J 0 bases, with 13 bases left between them. The V gene's germline CDR1 is SNHLY and CDR2 FYNNEI. CDR3 sequence (DNA): TGTGCCAGCACTCGCCAGGGGAGCTCTGGAAACACCATATATTTT. Amino acids: CASTRQGSSGNTIYF.

This sequence joins TRBV30 and TRBJ2-5; 8 bases are a match to TRBD1. Germline V gene sequence: CDR1 GTSNPN, CDR2 SVGIG (reference sequence). The CDR3 has 13 residues. The junction had 4 bases not matched to a gene; V was cut back by 2 bases and J by 5 bases. The CDR3 DNA reads as TGTGCCTGGAGTACAGGGGGAGTTGAGACCCAGTACTTC. It yields the protein CAWSTGGVETQYF.

The chain is built from TRBV18 and TRBJ1-5; D is ambiguous. The V end lost 3 bases, the J end lost 5 bases, and 11 bases lay between the germline ends. The CDR3 runs to 14 residues. Per germline, CDR1 KGHSH and CDR2 LQKENI. In nucleotides, the CDR3 is TGTGCCAGCTCACCCCGGCCAGGTGATCAGCCCCAGCATTTT. It yields the protein CASSPRPGDQPQHF.

The gene calls are TRBV7-8 and TRBJ1-1; D gene unclear. The ends were cut back, 6 bases at V and 10 bases at J, with 12 bases in the middle. CDR1 and CDR2 from the germline V gene are SGHVS and FQNEAQ. The CDR3 is 11 residues long. DNA of the CDR3: TGTGCCAGCAGTCCTAGGGAGGTAGCTTTCTTT. Translating it yields CASSPREVAFF.

V gene TRBV27 combines with J gene TRBJ1-2, with 9 bases lining up with TRBD1. Germline V gene sequence: CDR1 MNHEY, CDR2 SMNVEV (reference sequence). CDR3 length equals 12 residues. V trimming: 6 bases; J trimming: 14 bases; junction bases outside the gene matches: 10. The CDR3 reads CASREMTGGMTF. Written as DNA, the CDR3 is TGTGCCAGCAGGGAAATGACAGGGGGTATGACCTTC.

The gene calls are TRBV7-9 and TRBJ2-7, with a possible D match to TRBD2 (6 bases). CDR1 SEHNR and CDR2 FQNEAQ come from the germline V gene (reference sequence). Trimming stripped 0 bases from V and 6 bases from J, with 9 bases between. The CDR3 contains 13 residues. The CDR3 loop is CASSLAGGVEQYF. The CDR3 DNA is TGTGCCAGCAGCTTAGCAGGAGGGGTCGAGCAGTACTTC.

This chain links TRBV7-9 with TRBJ1-6; TRBD1 agrees at 8 bases. Germline CDR1 SEHNR, CDR2 FQNEAQ (reference sequence). This CDR3 contains 11 residues. J lost 15 bases, V lost 4 bases, and 2 bases had no gene match. This CDR3 is CASSSTGGLHF. The CDR3 nucleotides read TGTGCCAGCAGCTCAACAGGGGGCCTCCACTTT.

V and J are TRBV30 and TRBJ1-5; D unclear. V was shortened by 5 bases and J by 3 bases, with 11 bases between the two germline ends. Germline V lookup: CDR1 GTSNPN, CDR2 SVGIG (reference sequence). The CDR3 is 13 amino acids. CDR3 in DNA: TGTGCCTGGTCCCTCGGGCCCAATCAGCCCCAGCATTTT. Amino acids: CAWSLGPNQPQHF.

The genes are TRBV6-5 and TRBJ1-3; no clear D gene. The CDR3 covers 14 residues. CDR1 is MNHEY and CDR2 is SVGAGI in the germline V gene. V shed 2 bases and J shed 3 bases, with 8 bases lying between them. The chain's CDR3 is CASSYRKNGNTIYF. In DNA, the CDR3 is TGTGCCAGCAGTTACAGGAAAAATGGAAACACCATATATTTT.

V usage is TRBV11-2 and J usage is TRBJ1-1; D not resolved. The V end lost 5 bases, the J end lost 11 bases, and 15 bases lay between the germline ends. CDR1 and CDR2 from the germline V gene are SGHAT and FQNNGV. This CDR3 has 12 amino acids. The DNA of the CDR3 is TGTGCCAGCAGCCGGGAGACCTTGGGGGCTTTCTTT. Translated, it gives CASSRETLGAFF. Full variable domain (rest looked up from reference TRBV11-2 and TRBJ1-1): EAGVAQSPRYKIIEKRQSVAFWCNPISGHATLYWYQQILGQGPKLLIQFQNNGVVDDSQLPKDRFSAERLKGVDSTLKIQPAKLEDSAVYLCASSRETLGAFFGQGTRLTVV.

The rearrangement joins TRBV9 to TRBJ2-1, with D tentatively TRBD2 (6 bases). Germline V lookup: CDR1 SGDLS, CDR2 YYNGEE. Trimming cost V 0 bases and J 5 bases, with 12 bases left between them. The CDR3 sequence is 15 residues long. Written as DNA, the CDR3 is TGTGCCAGCAGCGTAGCCCCGGGAGCACACAATGAGCAGTTCTTC. Translation: CASSVAPGAHNEQFF.

A single count supports this clone. The J gene is TRBJ2-7, the V gene TRBV24-1; the D is unclear. CDR1 is KGHDR and CDR2 is SFDVKD in the germline V gene. This CDR3 comprises 12 residues. V was shortened by 4 bases and J by 4 bases, with 7 bases between the two germline ends. The CDR3 DNA follows: TGTGCCACCAGTGACCCCGGTTACGAGCAGTACTTC. Translation gives CATSDPGYEQYF.

The rearrangement uses TRBV19 and TRBJ2-5, with TRBD2 as a possible D gene (5 bases). Germline V gene sequence: CDR1 LNHDA, CDR2 SQIVND (reference sequence). Trimming shortened V by 5 bases and J by 4 bases, and 14 bases separated the two germline ends. The CDR3 is made up of 14 amino acids. CDR3 nucleotides: TGTGCCAGTAGTGCCGGGATTGCCGTAGAGACCCAGTACTTC. This gives the protein CASSAGIAVETQYF.

The chain employs TRBV5-6 and TRBJ2-5; D is ambiguous. The germline V gene encodes CDR1 SGHDT and CDR2 YYEEEE. The V gene lost 0 bases and the J gene lost 5 bases, with 11 bases spanning the gap. The CDR3 contains 14 residues. The CDR3 region is CASSLGLLRETQYF. CDR3 nucleotides: TGTGCCAGCAGCTTGGGCCTATTGAGGGAGACCCAGTACTTC.

This rearrangement joins TRBV7-8 to TRBJ1-1; 7 bases fit TRBD1. V was clipped by 1 base and J by 3 bases; unmatched bases: 5. Germline loops: CDR1 SGHVS, CDR2 FQNEAQ. The CDR3 has 15 residues. The DNA for the CDR3 is TGTGCCAGCAGCTTAGAAGGGGGCACCTACACTGAAGCTTTCTTT. Residues: CASSLEGGTYTEAFF.

This chain links TRBV6-5 with TRBJ1-4, with D perhaps matching TRBD1 (5 bases). The CDR3 is made up of 16 amino acids. V lost 3 bases and J lost 5, with 16 bases in between. The germline CDR1 and CDR2 sequences are MNHEY and SVGAGI. The CDR3 DNA reads TGTGCCAGCAGTTATTCCCCCCGGGGGGGAAATGAAAAACTGTTTTTT. It specifies CASSYSPRGGNEKLFF.

The rearrangement links TRBV7-8 to TRBJ1-4; D gene ambiguous. V was clipped by 5 bases and J by 0 bases, with 7 bases between them. The CDR3 contains 14 residues. CDR1 is SGHVS, CDR2 FQNEAQ, per germline. CDR3 DNA: TGTGCCAGCAGCCCCTTTACAACTAATGAAAAACTGTTTTTT. This sequence encodes CASSPFTTNEKLFF. The variable domain in full, with the rest retrieved from reference TRBV7-8 and TRBJ1-4, is GAGVSQSPRYKVAKRGQDVALRCDPISGHVSLFWYQQALGQGPEFLTYFQNEAQLDKSGLPSDRFFAERPEGSVSTLKIQRTQQEDSAVYLCASSPFTTNEKLFFGSGTQLSVL.

The chain links TRBV11-2 to TRBJ2-7; D may be TRBD1 or TRBD2 (5 bases each). This CDR3 is built from 14 residues. V shed 4 bases and J shed 0 bases, with 10 bases lying between them. Looked up from germline, CDR1 is SGHAT and CDR2 is FQNNGV. The CDR3 DNA is TGTGCCAGCAGCTCATCCGGGACCTCCTACGAGCAGTACTTC. It encodes CASSSSGTSYEQYF.

This sequence joins TRBV5-1 and TRBJ2-1, with 8 bases aligning to TRBD1. The germline V gene encodes CDR1 SGHRS and CDR2 YFSETQ. Trimming removed 7 bases from V and 7 bases from J; junction bases left unmatched: 7. The CDR3 length is 13 residues. The CDR3 DNA follows: TGCGCCAGCCGGACAGGGTTGGGTAATGAGCAGTTCTTC. It is translated as CASRTGLGNEQFF.

V usage is TRBV19 and J usage is TRBJ1-2, with a weak D call TRBD1 (5 bases). CDR3 length: 11 amino acids. Germline values: CDR1 LNHDA, CDR2 SQIVND (reference sequence). Trimming left V 10 bases short and J 4 bases short, with 10 bases between. The CDR3 bases are TGTGCCACCAGACAGCTCTATGGCTACACCTTC. Amino acids: CATRQLYGYTF.

The chain links TRBV9 to TRBJ2-5; the match to TRBD1 covers 7 bases. The CDR3 is 16 residues long. CDR1 and CDR2 from the germline V gene are SGDLS and YYNGEE. The junction had 17 bases not matched to a gene; V was cut back by 7 bases and J by 5 bases. CDR3 region: CASSPNPTGARETQYF. DNA of the CDR3: TGTGCCAGCTCCCCGAACCCTACAGGGGCGAGGGAGACCCAGTACTTC.

The V call is TRBV6-5, the J call TRBJ2-3; D might be TRBD2 (6 bases). V was cut by 7 bases and J by 0 bases, with 11 bases left in between. Germline V gene sequence: CDR1 MNHEY, CDR2 SVGAGI. The CDR3 is 14 amino acids. The CDR3 protein is CASKEGTSTDTQYF. As DNA, the CDR3 is TGTGCCAGCAAGGAGGGCACTAGCACAGATACGCAGTATTTT.